The entry below describes one TCR beta chain. The data are from a study of blood T cell repertoires in COVID-19. Data came from immunoSEQ multiplex PCR; TCRdb stores just in-frame clones and leaves some out. The repertoire holds some 130,000 clones, with roughly 84% as singletons. This CDR3 has 15 amino acids. Germline V gene lookup returns CDR1 SGHTA and CDR2 FQGNSA. Trimming removed 5 bases at V and 0 bases at J, with 12 bases between. Ages ranged from roughly 18 to 100 years, with residence in about 24 US areas. Participants' own reports of clinical history determined their cohort assignment. The V gene is TRBV7-2, the J gene TRBJ2-3; possible D gene TRBD1, 6 bases. This receptor was identified in a man between 40 and 49 years old with acute COVID-19. Material: PBMCs or T cells enriched from blood (not recorded which). The CDR3 loop is CASSQDSYSTDTQYF. The CDR3 nucleotides are TGTGCCAGCAGCCAGGACAGCTATAGCACAGATACGCAGTATTTT. Full variable domain (outside the CDR3, taken from reference TRBV7-2 and TRBJ2-3): GAGVSQSPSNKVTEKGKDVELRCDPISGHTALYWYRQSLGQGLEFLIYFQGNSAPDKSGLPSDRFSAERTGGSVSTLTIQRTQQEDSAVYLCASSQDSYSTDTQYFGPGTRLTVL.